This note documents a single T cell receptor (beta chain) sequence. This entry belongs to a study of shared clonotypes between healthy human individuals. Generated by immunoSEQ multiplex PCR, the TCRdb table keeps only in-frame clones and is missing some. This sample has 150,000 to 200,000 clones, with approximately 70% found just once. Germline CDR1 reads MDHEN; CDR2 reads SYDVKM. V lost 7 bases and J lost 6; bases outside the gene matches: 10. The CDR3 is 14 residues long. The rearrangement links TRBV28 to TRBJ2-7; 9 bases match TRBD2. The sample taken for sequencing was memory CD4+ T cells sorted from blood. Subset described: CD45RA-negative fraction. The clonotype was recovered from a man aged 25-45 years in good health. As DNA, the CDR3 is TGTGCCAGCACTCTGGTAGCGGGAGAGCGCGAGCAGTACTTC. This translates into CASTLVAGEREQYF.